Listed below are T cell receptor beta chains from one sample, sequenced in a study of CD4 and CD8 cells across lung adenocarcinoma regions. MiXCR was run by TCRdb on the PCR reads, yielding one entry per CDR3 protein. The sample includes 10,000 to 15,000 distinct CDR3 sequences, around three fifths of them seen just once. Sequenced sample: CD8+ T cells from the margin of a lung tumor. The source is a female donor with lung adenocarcinoma. The CD4 and CD8 labels of this study may be unreliable. The CDR3 runs from the conserved cysteine through the conserved F or W. Fields, in order: D gene, clone size, J gene, V gene, CDR3 DNA, CDR3 protein. The D gene is left open where the match is weak. Size tells how often a clone was seen (once, few, many) or the class of an expanded clone, and some rows leave it out.

>TRBD2|-|TRBJ2-4|TRBV10-1
TGCGCCAGCAGTGAGTCGCCACCGGGACTAGCGGGAGTGGGAAACATTCAGTACTTC
CASSESPPGLAGVGNIQYF
>TRBD1|-|TRBJ2-1|TRBV10-2
TGCGCCAGCCGGGAGACAGGGGCACAAGAGACCCAGTTCTTC
CASRETGAQETQFF
>-|-|TRBJ2-5|TRBV6-1
TGTGCGGGCAGTGGGGGCGGTGGGTGGGAGACCCAGTACTTC
CAGSGGGGWETQYF
>TRBD1|many|TRBJ1-1|TRBV6-5
TGTGCCAGCCGGGACAGCCTCTGGAACACTGAAGCTTTCTTT
CASRDSLWNTEAFF
>-|few|TRBJ2-7|TRBV6-1
TGTGCCAGCAGAGTTGACAGGCATGATACTTACGAGCAGTACTTC
CASRVDRHDTYEQYF
>TRBD2|-|TRBJ2-7|TRBV6-1
TGTGCCGGCAGCGGGGGCCGGGAGCCAGAGACGCAGTACTTC
CAGSGGREPETQYF
>TRBD2|hyperexpanded|TRBJ2-1|TRBV6-5
TGTGCCAGCAGATTCTCCGGGACTAGCGGCAATGAGCAGTTCTTC
CASRFSGTSGNEQFF
>TRBD1|few|TRBJ2-5|TRBV10-1
TGCGCCAGCAGTGACAGGGGGTCAGGGGAGACCCAGTACTTC
CASSDRGSGETQYF
>TRBD2|few|TRBJ2-5|TRBV7-6
TGTGCCAGCAGCTTAGCGACTAGCGGGGGGGAGACCCAGTACTTC
CASSLATSGGETQYF
>TRBD2|-|TRBJ2-3|TRBV6-1
TGTGCCAGCAGGGGTAGCGGGCACCCTGCCACAGATACGCAGTATTTC
CASRGSGHPATDTQYF
>TRBD2|few|TRBJ2-5|TRBV29-1
TGCAGCGTCGGGACTAGCGGGGGATATCGGGAGACCCAGTACTTC
CSVGTSGGYRETQYF
>TRBD1|many|TRBJ2-1|TRBV6-1
TGTGCCAGCAGTGTCCCGGGGGACAGGGATGAAAATGAGCAGTTCTTC
CASSVPGDRDENEQFF
>TRBD2|-|TRBJ2-7|TRBV6-1
TGTCCCAGCCGCGCTAGCGGGCTCTCAGCCAAAAACACGCAGTACTTC
CPSRASGLSAKNTQYF
>-|-|TRBJ2-5|TRBV6-1
TGTGCCGGGCAGGGGGGGGGTGCCCAAGACATCCAGTACTTC
CAGQGGGAQDIQYF
>-|-|TRBJ2-7|TRBV10-1
TGCGCCAGCAGTGTTGGAGGGGGGAGCGACGAGCAGTACTTC
CASSVGGGSDEQYF
>-|medium-sized|TRBJ2-7|TRBV6-1
TGTGCCAGCAGTGAAGAAAGGAGCTCCTACGAGCAGTACTTC
CASSEERSSYEQYF
>-|-|TRBJ2-5|TRBV10-3
TGTGCTGTGGGGCTCGGGGGCCTCGACACAGAGACGCAGTACTTC
CAVGLGGLDTETQYF
>-|once|TRBJ2-1|TRBV10-1
TGCGCCAGCAGTGAGTCGAGGGGGAAGCAGTTCTTC
CASSESRGKQFF
>-|many|TRBJ1-6|TRBV7-6
TGTGCCAGCAGCACACTGGGTTCACCCCTCCACTTT
CASSTLGSPLHF
>TRBD2|-|TRBJ2-4|TRBV25-1
TGTGCCAGCAGTGAATCGGGGGGACGAGCCAAAAATACGCAGTACTTC
CASSESGGRAKNTQYF
>TRBD2|-|TRBJ2-1|TRBV6-1
TGTGCCAGCAGTGGCATCCCTGGGGGGGATGAGCAGTTCTTC
CASSGIPGGDEQFF
>TRBD1|-|TRBJ2-3|TRBV6-1
TGTGCCAGCAGCACAGGGGGTAGCACAGATACGCAGTATTTT
CASSTGGSTDTQYF
>-|once|TRBJ2-2|TRBV6-5
TGTGCCAGCAGTTCACCCGCCAGGAGGGCCCACACCGGGGAGCTGTTTTTT
CASSSPARRAHTGELFF
>TRBD2|-|TRBJ2-6|TRBV27
TGTGCCAGCAGTTTAAAGGGCGGCGGGAGTCCTGGGGCCAACGTCCTGACTTTC
CASSLKGGGSPGANVLTF
>-|-|TRBJ2-5|TRBV6-1
TGTGCGGGTCACGGGGGCGGTGACCAAAAGACCCAGTACTTC
CAGHGGGDQKTQYF
>TRBD1|-|TRBJ2-5|TRBV6-1
TGTGGCAGGGGGCTCGGGGTCCGGGGCCAAGAGACCCAGTATTTC
CGRGLGVRGQETQYF
>TRBD2|-|TRBJ2-3|TRBV6-1
TGTGCCAGCGTCGGGGTGGGGGGGGGGGGATCAGATACGCAGTATTTT
CASVGVGGGGSDTQYF
>-|-|TRBJ2-4|TRBV12-3/TRBV12-4
TGTGCCACGAGTTTGCGAGCAAAAAACACGCAGTACTTT
CATSLRAKNTQYF
>-|-|TRBJ2-5|TRBV27
TGTGCGGGCATTGGGGGCGGGGACCCAGAGACCCAGTACTTC
CAGIGGGDPETQYF
>-|few|TRBJ2-5|TRBV6-1
TGTGCCGGGCAGGGGGGGGGGGACAAAGACACCCAGTACTTC
CAGQGGGDKDTQYF
>-|once|TRBJ2-1|TRBV4-1
TGCGCCAGCAGCCAAGAATCCAGCAATGAGCAGTTCTTC
CASSQESSNEQFF
>-|-|TRBJ2-4|TRBV5-1
TGCGGCAGCTCACTGGGGCAAGGAGCCAAAAATACTCAGTACTTC
CGSSLGQGAKNTQYF
>TRBD1|-|TRBJ2-7|TRBV5-1
TGCGCCAGCAGCTTGACAGGGGGGAGCTCCTACGAGCAGTACTTC
CASSLTGGSSYEQYF
>-|-|TRBJ2-5|TRBV7-2
TGTGCCAGCAGCCCCCAACCTAGGGAGACCCAGTACTTC
CASSPQPRETQYF
>-|-|TRBJ2-4|TRBV27
TGTGCCAGGGGGGTGCGGGGCAAAAATACTCAGTACTTC
CARGVRGKNTQYF
>TRBD2|-|TRBJ2-5|TRBV10-1
TGCGCGGGCAGCGGGGTCCGGGACCAAGAGATCCAGTACTTC
CAGSGVRDQEIQYF